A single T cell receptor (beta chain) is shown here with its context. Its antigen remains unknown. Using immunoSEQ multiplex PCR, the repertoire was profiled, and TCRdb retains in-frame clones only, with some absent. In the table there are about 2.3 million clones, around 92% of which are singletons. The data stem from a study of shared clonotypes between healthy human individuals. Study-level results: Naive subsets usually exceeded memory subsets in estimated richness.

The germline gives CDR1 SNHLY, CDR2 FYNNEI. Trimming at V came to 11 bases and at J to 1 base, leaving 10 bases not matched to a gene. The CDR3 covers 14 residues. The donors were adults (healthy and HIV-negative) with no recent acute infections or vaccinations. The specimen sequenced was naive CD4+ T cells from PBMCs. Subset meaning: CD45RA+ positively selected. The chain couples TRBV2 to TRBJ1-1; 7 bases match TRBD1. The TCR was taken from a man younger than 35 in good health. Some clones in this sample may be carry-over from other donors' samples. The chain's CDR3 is CAGLEYRGNTEAFF. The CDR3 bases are TGTGCCGGACTAGAGTACAGGGGGAACACTGAAGCTTTCTTT.